These 32 T cell receptor beta chains were all obtained from the same sample, sequenced in a study of long-term antiretroviral therapy in people with HIV. Survey-level resolution applied to immunoSEQ assay v3.0. Libraries were prepared by immunoSEQ multiplex PCR; TCRdb keeps only in-frame clonotypes and omits some of them. The table shows around 37,000 clones, with roughly 85% occurring only once. Material: unsorted PBMCs, obtained roughly 3.3 years after starting antiretroviral therapy. All receptors come from a man younger than 30 with HIV.

The chain uses TRBV6-6 and TRBJ1-1; D gene ambiguous. This CDR3 is 10 amino acids long. CDR1 is MNHNY, CDR2 SVGAGI, per germline (reference sequence). The V end lost 7 bases, the J end lost 1 base, and 1 base lay between the germline ends. As DNA, the CDR3 is TGTGCCAGCAAGAACACTGAAGCTTTCTTT. Its translation: CASKNTEAFF.

The CDR3: CASSYSRGAEQFF. The CDR3 coding sequence is TGTGCCAGCAGTTACTCCAGGGGCGCTGAGCAGTTCTTC. The chain is built from TRBV6-5 and TRBJ2-1, with a weak D call TRBD1 (6 bases). The CDR3 loop spans 13 amino acids. Trimming cost V 0 bases and J 9 bases, with 9 bases left between them. From germline, CDR1 is MNHEY and CDR2 SVGAGI.

This clone has just a few counts. The J gene is TRBJ2-7, the V gene TRBV7-9; TRBD1 is a possible D gene (7 bases). The CDR3 loop spans 17 amino acids. Trimming stripped 7 bases from V and 3 bases from J, with 25 bases between. Germline-derived CDR1 and CDR2 are SEHNR and FQNEAQ (reference sequence). CDR3 region: CASIPGGITGSLYEQYF. The CDR3 coding sequence is TGTGCCAGCATCCCAGGGGGGATTACCGGGTCCCTCTACGAGCAGTACTTC.

The chain joins TRBV9 to TRBJ1-2; D remains unclear. Between the trimmed V and J ends, which lost 0 bases and 2 bases, there was a span of 11 bases. Per the germline V gene, CDR1 is SGDLS and CDR2 is YYNGEE. CDR3 length equals 15 residues. The CDR3 DNA is TGTGCCAGCAGCGTAGCAACCGCCAGCAACTATGGCTACACCTTC. Encoded protein: CASSVATASNYGYTF.

There are a few counts of this clone. The J gene is TRBJ1-1, the V gene TRBV7-2; a weak D match, TRBD1 (5 bases). This CDR3 is built from 13 residues. The V end lost 4 bases, the J end lost 5 bases, and 11 bases lay between the germline ends. Looked up from germline, CDR1 is SGHTA and CDR2 is FQGNSA. The CDR3 nucleotides are TGTGCCAGCAGCTCTGGGGGTGGAACTGAAGCTTTCTTT. Its protein product is CASSSGGGTEAFF.

The chain links TRBV5-1 to TRBJ2-3, with D possibly TRBD1 on 6 matching bases. Germline assignment: CDR1 SGHRS and CDR2 YFSETQ. V was cut by 3 bases and J by 5 bases, with 10 bases left in between. The CDR3 is made up of 13 amino acids. CDR3 in amino acids: CASSYRDKDTQYF. CDR3 DNA sequence: TGCGCCAGCAGCTACAGGGACAAAGATACGCAGTATTTT.

The sample holds one count of this clone. This chain uses TRBV27 with TRBJ2-7; D is perhaps TRBD2 (5 bases). The V end was cut by 6 bases, the J end by 3 bases, with 21 bases between. Germline V gene data show CDR1 as MNHEY and CDR2 as SMNVEV (reference sequence). The CDR3 is made up of 16 amino acids. DNA of the CDR3: TGTGCCAGCAGCCCACACGGGGAAGTGGGGAGCTACGAGCAGTACTTC. Translated, it gives CASSPHGEVGSYEQYF.

The rearrangement joins TRBV9 to TRBJ2-1, with TRBD2 identical over 7 bases. This CDR3 comprises 17 residues. Germline V gene lookup returns CDR1 SGDLS and CDR2 YYNGEE. The junction had 6 bases not matched to a gene; V was cut back by 0 bases and J by 0 bases. CDR3 residues: CASSVAQRESSYNEQFF. CDR3 nucleotide sequence: TGTGCCAGCAGCGTAGCACAGCGGGAATCCTCCTACAATGAGCAGTTCTTC.

This clone was counted between two and nine times. The CDR3 coding sequence is TGTGCCAGTAGTCCGCGGACAGACCGGATCACTGAAGCTTTCTTT. This encodes CASSPRTDRITEAFF. This chain joins TRBV19 and TRBJ1-1, with D maybe TRBD1 (6 bases). The V gene's germline CDR1 is LNHDA and CDR2 SQIVND (reference sequence). CDR3 length equals 15 residues. V was trimmed by 5 bases and J by 4 bases, leaving 17 bases between them.

The chain is built from TRBV11-2 and TRBJ2-7; tentatively, D is TRBD1 or TRBD2 (5 bases each). The V gene's germline CDR1 is SGHAT and CDR2 FQNNGV. The CDR3 extends over 16 amino acids. The V end lost 1 base, the J end lost 2 bases, and 15 bases lay between the germline ends. The CDR3: CASSLGPGGSTYEQYF. In nucleotides, the CDR3 is TGTGCCAGCAGCTTAGGGCCTGGGGGTTCCACCTACGAGCAGTACTTC.

The chain is built from TRBV14 and TRBJ2-1, with a possible D match to TRBD1 (8 bases). Trimming removed 1 base from V and 1 base from J, with 17 bases in between. Germline V gene data show CDR1 as SGHDN and CDR2 as FVKESK. The CDR3 contains 18 residues. Here the CDR3 reads CASSQVKSGTGSYNEQFF. DNA for the CDR3: TGTGCCAGCAGCCAAGTTAAGAGCGGGACAGGTTCCTACAATGAGCAGTTCTTC.

The chain couples TRBV11-3 to TRBJ2-7; 10 bases fit TRBD1. This CDR3 spans 15 amino acids. The V gene end was trimmed by 0 bases and the J gene end by 5 bases; junction bases not matched to a gene: 4. Germline V CDR1 and CDR2: SGHNT, YENEEA. The CDR3 spells CASSLDGGQGHEQYF. CDR3 nucleotides: TGTGCCAGCAGCTTAGATGGGGGACAGGGGCACGAGCAGTACTTC.

The chain couples TRBV7-6 to TRBJ1-5, with unresolved D. Germline CDR1 SGHVS, CDR2 FNYEAQ. This CDR3 has 13 residues. Trimming removed 5 bases from V and 1 base from J, with 6 bases in between. The CDR3 reads CASSRLSNQPQHF. For the CDR3, the DNA is TGTGCCAGCAGCCGACTCAGCAATCAGCCCCAGCATTTT.

The chain links TRBV5-4 to TRBJ1-2, with a possible D match to TRBD1 (5 bases). The CDR3 has 16 amino acids. V was trimmed by 0 bases and J by 7 bases, leaving 19 bases between them. CDR1 and CDR2 (germline): SGHNT, YYREEE (reference sequence). DNA for the CDR3: TGTGCCAGCAGCTTGGCGGGGGAAAACTATTTGAGTGGCTACACCTTC. Amino acid sequence: CASSLAGENYLSGYTF.

Written as DNA, the CDR3 is TGTGCCAGCAGGGCGGGGGACAGGGCCTACGAGCAGTACTTC. Translating it yields CASRAGDRAYEQYF. The chain joins TRBV28 to TRBJ2-7, with 9 positions matching TRBD1. The length of the CDR3 is 14 residues. Germline values: CDR1 MDHEN, CDR2 SYDVKM. V lost 6 bases to trimming and J lost 2 bases; unmatched junction nucleotides: 5.

This clone was counted once. This sequence joins TRBV5-1 and TRBJ2-7; 12 nucleotides match TRBD1. Germline lookup yields CDR1 SGHRS and CDR2 YFSETQ. Trimming at V came to 1 base and at J to 1 base, leaving 9 bases not matched to a gene. This CDR3 has 18 amino acids. The CDR3 protein is CASSLRPGTGGASYEQYF. DNA for the CDR3: TGCGCCAGCAGCTTGAGACCCGGGACAGGGGGCGCGTCCTACGAGCAGTACTTC.

The chain links TRBV5-6 to TRBJ1-6; 10 bases agree with TRBD1. The CDR3 extends over 16 amino acids. CDR1 and CDR2 (germline): SGHDT, YYEEEE. The trim removed 3 bases at V and 6 bases at J, leaving 6 bases unmatched. CDR3 in DNA: TGTGCCAGCAGCTCACGGCGGACAGGGGGTAATTCACCCCTCCACTTT. The encoded protein is CASSSRRTGGNSPLHF.

Written as DNA, the CDR3 is TGTGCCAGCAGCTTCCGATTGAACACTGAAGCTTTCTTT. Translated: CASSFRLNTEAFF. The chain uses TRBV7-3 and TRBJ1-1; no definite D call. This CDR3 comprises 13 residues. Per the germline V gene, CDR1 is SGHTA and CDR2 is FQGTGA. The V end lost 3 bases, the J end lost 0 bases, and 5 bases lay between the germline ends.

This rearrangement joins TRBV5-1 to TRBJ1-1, with D possibly being TRBD1 (5 bases). V was trimmed by 6 bases and J by 2 bases, leaving 17 bases between them. This CDR3 contains 15 residues. From germline, CDR1 is SGHRS and CDR2 YFSETQ. In DNA form, the CDR3 reads TGCGCCAGCACCCCCGGGGGGAAATCAAACACTGAAGCTTTCTTT. It encodes CASTPGGKSNTEAFF.

The V call is TRBV9, the J call TRBJ1-1; D unclear. The CDR3 contains 15 residues. Trimming pared 0 bases from V and 0 bases from J, leaving 9 bases between. Germline V gives CDR1 SGDLS, CDR2 YYNGEE. The CDR3 nucleotides are TGTGCCAGCAGCGTAGGAGGGCAATTGAACACTGAAGCTTTCTTT. This codes for CASSVGGQLNTEAFF.

The chain recombines TRBV10-3 with TRBJ1-4; 9 bases are shared with TRBD1. Per the germline V gene, CDR1 is ENHRY and CDR2 is SYGVKD. The CDR3 length is 15 residues. Losses at the gene ends were 5 bases for V and 7 bases for J; bases not matched to a gene: 8. CDR3 amino acids: CAISRDRGKGEKLFF. The CDR3 DNA follows: TGTGCCATCAGTCGAGACAGGGGGAAGGGTGAAAAACTGTTTTTT.

This chain links TRBV2 with TRBJ2-7; possible D gene TRBD1, 5 bases. The V gene lost 7 bases and the J gene lost 5 bases, with 18 bases spanning the gap. In germline, CDR1 is SNHLY, CDR2 FYNNEI. This CDR3 comprises 14 residues. CDR3: CASNYRTPMHEQYF. CDR3 coding DNA: TGTGCCAGCAATTACAGGACCCCCATGCACGAGCAGTACTTC.

The chain is built from TRBV6-5 and TRBJ2-1, with TRBD2 matching 7 bases. The length of the CDR3 is 15 residues. The germline V gene has CDR1 MNHEY and CDR2 SVGAGI. V gave up 6 bases and J gave up 2 bases; unmatched junction bases: 7. CDR3 sequence (DNA): TGTGCCAGCAGCTCTATGGGGGGGGCCTACAATGAGCAGTTCTTC. Encoded protein: CASSSMGGAYNEQFF.

This clone has more than one count but fewer than ten. The chain has TRBV14 and TRBJ2-7; D unclear. The CDR3 loop spans 13 amino acids. Per the germline V gene, CDR1 is SGHDN and CDR2 is FVKESK. Deletions cut 0 bases from V and 4 bases from J, with 7 bases between. The CDR3 DNA reads TGTGCCAGCAGCCAAGATCGCCGATACGAGCAGTACTTC. Protein product: CASSQDRRYEQYF.

A few counts support this clone. This chain uses TRBV6-6 with TRBJ2-6; TRBD1 matches at 7 bases. V shed 8 bases and J 0 bases; nucleotides not matched to a gene: 4. The CDR3 is made up of 15 amino acids. Germline lookup yields CDR1 MNHNY and CDR2 SVGAGI (reference sequence). CDR3 sequence (DNA): TGTGCCAGCGAGGACAGGCCCTCTGGGGCCAACGTCCTGACTTTC. Translating gives CASEDRPSGANVLTF.

This chain uses TRBV6-5 with TRBJ1-2; 8 bases line up with TRBD1. V was pared by 4 bases and J by 1 base, with 5 bases of the junction left unmatched. The CDR3 runs to 15 residues. The germline gives CDR1 MNHEY, CDR2 SVGAGI. CDR3 region: CASSSGTGFNYGYTF. CDR3 nucleotides: TGTGCCAGCAGTTCCGGGACAGGATTTAACTATGGCTACACCTTC.

This rearrangement joins TRBV7-9 to TRBJ1-2; tentatively, D is TRBD1 (5 bases). The CDR3 contains 14 residues. V lost 1 base and J lost 2, with 8 bases in between. Per the germline V gene, CDR1 is SEHNR and CDR2 is FQNEAQ (reference sequence). The CDR3 DNA sequence: TGTGCCAGCAGCTTAGGAGGACAAAACTATGGCTACACCTTC. Its translation: CASSLGGQNYGYTF.

The chain has TRBV6-5 and TRBJ1-1, with D possibly being TRBD1 (6 bases). The germline CDR1 and CDR2 sequences are MNHEY and SVGAGI. The V gene lost 10 bases and the J gene lost 7 bases, with 22 bases spanning the gap. The CDR3 length is 14 residues. Here the CDR3 reads CATAKTGSLVEAFF. CDR3 in DNA: TGTGCCACCGCGAAAACAGGGTCCCTGGTTGAAGCTTTCTTT.

The chain uses TRBV5-1 and TRBJ1-1; D gene uncertain. The CDR3 consists of 15 residues. Between the trimmed V and J ends, which lost 2 bases and 1 base, there was a span of 12 bases. Germline CDR1 and CDR2: SGHRS and YFSETQ. The CDR3 nucleotides read TGCGCCAGCAGCTTAGGAAGGGTTGGGAACACTGAAGCTTTCTTT. It encodes CASSLGRVGNTEAFF.

This chain joins TRBV9 and TRBJ2-3, with 8 bases lining up with TRBD2. The trim removed 0 bases at V and 0 bases at J, leaving 3 bases unmatched. The CDR3 contains 16 residues. From germline, CDR1 is SGDLS and CDR2 YYNGEE. CDR3 protein: CASSVGTSGSTDTQYF. Written as DNA, the CDR3 is TGTGCCAGCAGCGTAGGCACTAGCGGTAGCACAGATACGCAGTATTTT.

The chain recombines TRBV4-3 with TRBJ2-5; D is perhaps TRBD1 or TRBD2 (5 bases each). The J call is in doubt because the DNA end fits TRBJ2-7 better. The CDR3 has 19 amino acids. Germline V gene lookup returns CDR1 LGHNA and CDR2 YSLEER. The DNA for the CDR3 is TGCGCCAGCAGCCAAGATATTGGGGGTTGGACCGGGACGTTCTACGAGCAGTACTTC. Translated: CASSQDIGGWTGTFYEQYF.

This chain connects TRBV5-1 to TRBJ1-1, with D hard to call. This CDR3 is built from 14 residues. CDR1 is SGHRS, CDR2 YFSETQ, per germline. The V and J ends lost 4 bases and 5 bases respectively, with 15 bases between them. CDR3 amino acids: CASSLNPSMTEAFF. The CDR3, as DNA: TGCGCCAGCAGCCTTAACCCTAGTATGACTGAAGCTTTCTTT.